The sequence of this T cell receptor (beta chain) was determined in a study of siplizumab effects on memory and regulatory T cells. This CDR3 comprises 12 residues. Trimming removed 5 bases from V and 5 bases from J, with 6 bases in between. Germline loops: CDR1 MNHNS, CDR2 SASEGT. The method was immunoSEQ multiplex PCR; TCRdb's version includes in-frame clones alone and lacks a portion of them. The data hold some 100,000 clones, with roughly 94% observed a single time. The chain couples TRBV6-1 to TRBJ2-2; D not certain. The sample was non-Treg CD4+ T cells sorted from blood. This clonotype was obtained from a human donor in good health. As DNA, the CDR3 is TGTGCCAGCAGTAGGCGGACCGGGGAGCTGTTTTTT. This sequence encodes CASSRRTGELFF.